This TCR beta chain came from a study of T cells after yellow fever vaccination. TCRdb analysed the 5' RACE reads with MiXCR anew, one entry per CDR3 protein. The sample lists 250,000 to 400,000 distinct CDR3 sequences, 4% to 5.5% occurring once. V was shortened by 3 bases and J by 7 bases, with 13 bases between the two germline ends. The CDR3 totals 14 residues. Per germline, CDR1 ENHRY and CDR2 SYGVKD. The specimen was PBMCs, collected 15 days after the yellow fever booster vaccination. The source is a man between 18 and 29 years old who received the YFV17D yellow fever vaccine. This chain uses TRBV10-3 with TRBJ2-1, with D possibly being TRBD1 (5 bases). The CDR3 DNA follows: TGTGCCATCAGTGACCCCCAGGGCACAAATGAGCAGTTCTTC. The encoded protein is CAISDPQGTNEQFF.